This T cell receptor (beta chain) was recovered during a study of CD8+ T cells in alopecia areata. As concerns this clone: As yet, its antigen is unknown.

Lesional scalp punch biopsies and peripheral blood were collected from alopecia areata patients. Sorted out of PBMCs were CD4+ T cells and CD8+ T cells. Study-wide results and caveats: Patients shared TCRs less clearly than mice did, possibly for HLA-related reasons. Tissue-resident alphabeta T cells belonging to normal skin likewise get sequenced within scalp specimens.

CDR3 length equals 13 residues. The V gene's germline CDR1 is LNHNV and CDR2 YYDKDF (reference sequence). V was clipped by 4 bases and J by 6 bases, with 11 bases between them. Once RNA had been extracted, it was reverse transcribed into cDNA to act as the sequencing template. Assay used: immunoSEQ multiplex PCR; TCRdb lists only in-frame clones, some missing. The sample contains 160,000 or so clones, roughly 66% of which appear only once. The receptor was isolated from a human donor with alopecia areata. The chain links TRBV15 to TRBJ2-3; tentatively, D is TRBD2 (6 bases). The sequencing used CD8+ T cells sorted from blood, collected at week 0. The CDR3 protein is CATSTNRGDTQYF. CDR3 sequence (DNA): TGTGCCACCAGCACCAATCGGGGGGATACGCAGTATTTT. Filled out from reference TRBV15 and TRBJ2-3, the complete variable domain reads DAMVIQNPRYQVTQFGKPVTLSCSQTLNHNVMYWYQQKSSQAPKLLFHYYDKDFNNEADTPDNFQSRRPNTSFCFLDIRSPGLGDTAMYLCATSTNRGDTQYFGPGTRLTVL.